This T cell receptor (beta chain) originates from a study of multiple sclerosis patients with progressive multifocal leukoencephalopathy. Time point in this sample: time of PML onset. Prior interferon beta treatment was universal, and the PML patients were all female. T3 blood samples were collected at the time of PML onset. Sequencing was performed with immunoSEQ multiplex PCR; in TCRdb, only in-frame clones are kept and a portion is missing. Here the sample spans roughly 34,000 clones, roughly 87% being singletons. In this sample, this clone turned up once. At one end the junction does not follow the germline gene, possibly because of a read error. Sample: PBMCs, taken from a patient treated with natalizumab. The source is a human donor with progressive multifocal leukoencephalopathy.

The CDR3 reads CASSRKVGNGQFF. The CDR3, as DNA: TGTGCTAGCAGTCGTAAAGTAGGAAATGGGCAGTTCTTC. V usage is TRBV7-7 and J usage is TRBJ2-1; D is unresolved. The CDR3 is 13 residues long. Germline CDR1 and CDR2: SSHAT and FNYEAQ (reference sequence).